The 17 T cell receptor beta chains below all came from one sample that was sequenced in a study of vaccination and CD4 T cells after COVID-19. Treatment reported: approximately 9-day PBMC culture with coronavirus spike peptide pools or control peptides (ViraFEST assay). Cultured CD4+ T-cell DNA underwent Oncomine TCR Beta short-read sequencing. One entry per CDR3 protein, called by TCRdb with MiXCR from the PCR reads. The sample comprises roughly 20,000 distinct CDR3 sequences, approximately 48% of which are singletons, and approximately 13% rests with the top ten. No antigens are known for them. The sample comprised cultured CD4+ T cells from blood. Receptor source: a human donor with COVID-19.

The rearrangement uses TRBV27 and TRBJ1-1; TRBD1 is a possible D gene (6 bases). Germline V gene data show CDR1 as MNHEY and CDR2 as SMNVEV (reference sequence). This CDR3 is built from 12 residues. V lost 6 bases and J lost 4, with 9 bases in between. The CDR3 coding sequence is TGTGCCAGCAGAACAGGGCCCACTGAAGCTTTCTTT. Protein: CASRTGPTEAFF.

This rearrangement joins TRBV25-1 to TRBJ1-6; no clear D gene. The CDR3 length is 14 residues. Trimming left V 1 base short and J 14 bases short, with 15 bases between. Germline-derived CDR1 and CDR2 are MGHDK and SYGVNS. CDR3 loop: CASSESGLGWALHF. DNA of the CDR3: TGTGCCAGCAGTGAATCCGGACTGGGGTGGGCCCTCCACTTT.

CDR3 DNA: TGTGCCAGCAGCGGTCGGGTCCCAGTGAAGCAGTTCTTC. As protein: CASSGRVPVKQFF. This chain connects TRBV7-8 to TRBJ2-1; no reliable D call. Germline CDR1 reads SGHVS; CDR2 reads FQNEAQ. The CDR3 extends over 13 amino acids. The ends were cut back, 5 bases at V and 11 bases at J, with 16 bases in the middle.

This clonotype was detected a few times. This chain connects TRBV25-1 to TRBJ2-6; D is unresolved. Germline CDR1 MGHDK, CDR2 SYGVNS. Trimming shortened V by 4 bases and J by 2 bases, and 3 bases separated the two germline ends. CDR3 length: 13 amino acids. CDR3 coding DNA: TGTGCCAGCAGTGTGACTGGGGCCAACGTCCTGACTTTC. It specifies CASSVTGANVLTF.

The chain links TRBV12-3 or TRBV12-4 to TRBJ2-2, with unresolved D. CDR3 size: 14 residues. Trimming removed 4 bases from V and 3 bases from J, with 9 bases in between. CDR3 bases: TGTGCCAGCAGTTATGAAAAGGACACCGGGGAGCTGTTTTTT. It encodes CASSYEKDTGELFF.

The chain uses TRBV10-3 and TRBJ2-3, with 10 bases identical to TRBD2. V gave up 1 base and J gave up 2 bases; unmatched junction bases: 9. Germline CDR1 reads ENHRY; CDR2 reads SYGVKD. The CDR3 sequence is 18 residues long. The CDR3 spells CAISELSTSGAPTDTQYF. The CDR3, as DNA: TGTGCCATCAGTGAGTTAAGTACTAGCGGGGCCCCCACAGATACGCAGTATTTT.

This clonotype was observed a handful of times. The V call is TRBV11-2, the J call TRBJ2-3, with D hard to call. Germline V gives CDR1 SGHAT, CDR2 FQNNGV. The ends were cut back, 2 bases at V and 7 bases at J, with 1 base in the middle. This CDR3 contains 10 residues. The CDR3, as DNA: TGTGCCAGCAGCTTAAATACGCAGTATTTT. Translating it yields CASSLNTQYF.

CDR3 loop: CSVATGLMSPLHF. In DNA, the CDR3 is TGCAGCGTTGCGACAGGGCTAATGTCACCCCTCCACTTT. This chain uses TRBV29-1 with TRBJ1-6; 7 nucleotides align to TRBD1. The CDR3 is 13 amino acids. Germline-derived CDR1 and CDR2 are SQVTM and ANQGSEA. Trimming at V came to 4 bases and at J to 10 bases, leaving 7 bases not matched to a gene.

The gene calls are TRBV20-1 and TRBJ1-4; 7 positions match TRBD1. Germline V gene sequence: CDR1 DFQATT, CDR2 SNEGSKA (reference sequence). This CDR3 is built from 11 residues. V trimming: 3 bases; J trimming: 10 bases; junction bases outside the gene matches: 2. The CDR3 coding sequence is TGCAGTGCTAGGTCAGGGGGAAAACTGTTTTTT. It codes for CSARSGGKLFF.

The rearrangement uses TRBV11-2 and TRBJ2-3; D not certain. The CDR3 is made up of 12 amino acids. Trimming removed 2 bases from V and 5 bases from J, with 5 bases in between. CDR1 and CDR2 from the germline V gene are SGHAT and FQNNGV. CDR3 nucleotides: TGTGCCAGCAGCTTAAACCGAGATACGCAGTATTTT. Its protein is CASSLNRDTQYF.

V usage is TRBV19 and J usage is TRBJ1-2; no reliable D call. Germline V gives CDR1 LNHDA, CDR2 SQIVND (reference sequence). V was cut by 7 bases and J by 2 bases, with 11 bases left in between. This CDR3 contains 13 residues. The CDR3 bases are TGTGCCAGTATTGGGAGATTCAACTATGGCTACACCTTC. Encoded protein: CASIGRFNYGYTF.

The chain recombines TRBV19 with TRBJ1-6; TRBD1 might be the D (5 bases). This CDR3 spans 14 amino acids. Trimming left V 3 bases short and J 7 bases short, with 10 bases between. Germline CDR1 reads LNHDA; CDR2 reads SQIVND (reference sequence). As DNA, the CDR3 is TGTGCCAGTAGTATCGGGACGGAGAATTCACCCCTCCACTTT. Protein: CASSIGTENSPLHF.

This clonotype was counted only a few times. The CDR3 protein is CSAEFASGGARETQYF. CDR3 nucleotides: TGCAGTGCTGAATTTGCTAGCGGGGGGGCCCGGGAGACCCAGTACTTC. V is TRBV20-1 and J is TRBJ2-5; 12 positions agree with TRBD2. Germline CDR1 reads DFQATT; CDR2 reads SNEGSKA (reference sequence). The CDR3 loop spans 16 amino acids. V dropped 5 bases and J dropped 5; count of bases not matched to a gene: 12.

In its sample, this clonotype was seen a few times. The CDR3 reads CASSVGSEQYF. In DNA, the CDR3 is TGTGCCAGCAGTGTCGGTTCCGAGCAGTACTTC. The gene calls are TRBV2 and TRBJ2-7; D is undetermined. Germline V gene data show CDR1 as SNHLY and CDR2 as FYNNEI. Trimming shortened V by 4 bases and J by 6 bases, and 7 bases separated the two germline ends. The CDR3 extends over 11 amino acids.

The rearrangement uses TRBV27 and TRBJ1-4; D is uncertain. Germline V lookup: CDR1 MNHEY, CDR2 SMNVEV (reference sequence). The V end lost 1 base, the J end lost 4 bases, and 7 bases lay between the germline ends. The CDR3 consists of 14 residues. The CDR3 sequence: CASSLYGLNEKLFF. CDR3 in DNA: TGTGCCAGCAGTTTATATGGCCTTAATGAAAAACTGTTTTTT.

This clonotype is labeled as medium-sized (0.01 to 0.1%). The rearrangement joins TRBV28 to TRBJ1-1; 7 bases fit TRBD1. Per the germline V gene, CDR1 is MDHEN and CDR2 is SYDVKM. This CDR3 is built from 18 residues. With 2 bases clipped from V and 8 bases from J, the junction kept 20 bases outside the gene matches. The CDR3: CASSLMATSTGYSPEAFF. The DNA for the CDR3 is TGTGCCAGCAGTTTAATGGCCACCTCGACAGGGTACTCCCCCGAAGCTTTCTTT.

Only a few counts were recorded for this clonotype. The chain joins TRBV20-1 to TRBJ2-5, with 9 bases identical to TRBD2. Germline-derived CDR1 and CDR2 are DFQATT and SNEGSKA (reference sequence). V was clipped by 6 bases and J by 5 bases; unmatched bases: 7. The CDR3 covers 13 residues. CDR3 protein: CSAPTTSGETQYF. The CDR3 DNA follows: TGCAGTGCCCCTACTACTAGCGGGGAGACCCAGTACTTC.